The T cell receptor (beta chain) under discussion was sequenced for a study of cytomegalovirus exposure and HLA in healthy donors. General study findings and limits: According to a later analysis, most TCR beta chains associated with CMV appeared HLA-restricted. Researchers counted around 150 TCR beta chains as cytomegalovirus-associated. An analysis that was carried out later associated 16,000 or so TCR beta sequences with HLA alleles at 0.05 false discovery rate.

PCR primers comprised 60 Vbeta and 13 Jbeta primers. The authors' processing: About 11 million shared chains were among the roughly 80 million unique TCR beta chains that a later analysis counted. The method was immunoSEQ multiplex PCR; TCRdb's version includes in-frame clones alone and lacks a portion of them. The V and J calls and clone size are taken from that table; D and trimming were inferred from the DNA. The repertoire includes approximately 190,000 clones, around four fifths of them detected once, and roughly 0.8% sits in the top ten. As concerns this clone: Its target is unknown.

J lost 4 bases, V lost 4 bases, and 7 bases had no gene match. The germline CDR1 and CDR2 sequences are SGHRS and YFSETQ. The CDR3 length is 15 residues. This rearrangement joins TRBV5-1 to TRBJ2-7, with TRBD1 matching 11 bases. The receptor comes from a woman aged 18-29 years in good health and CMV-seronegative. Sequencing was performed on PBMCs. CDR3 bases: TGCGCCAGCAGCATATGGGACAGGGGGGAATACGAGCAGTACTTC. This gives the protein CASSIWDRGEYEQYF.